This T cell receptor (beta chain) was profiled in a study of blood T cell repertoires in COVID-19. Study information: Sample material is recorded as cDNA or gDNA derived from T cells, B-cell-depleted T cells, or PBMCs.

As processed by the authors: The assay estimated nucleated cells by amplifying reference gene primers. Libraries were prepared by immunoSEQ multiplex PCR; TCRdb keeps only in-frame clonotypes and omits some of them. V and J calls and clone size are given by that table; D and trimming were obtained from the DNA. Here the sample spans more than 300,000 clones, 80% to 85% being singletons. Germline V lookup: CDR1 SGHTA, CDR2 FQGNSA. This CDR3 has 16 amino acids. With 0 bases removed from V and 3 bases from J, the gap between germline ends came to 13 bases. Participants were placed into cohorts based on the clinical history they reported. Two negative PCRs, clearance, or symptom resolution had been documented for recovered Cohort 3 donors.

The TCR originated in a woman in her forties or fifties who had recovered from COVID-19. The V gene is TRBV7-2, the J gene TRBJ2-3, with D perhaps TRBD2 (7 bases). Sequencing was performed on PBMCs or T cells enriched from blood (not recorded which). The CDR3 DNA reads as TGTGCCAGCAGCTTAGCAGGGGGAGGGGGAACAGATACGCAGTATTTT. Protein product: CASSLAGGGGTDTQYF.